Following are 14 T cell receptor beta chains from one sample sequenced in a study of tumor and adjacent non-tumor tissue in lung cancer. The template was RNA from unsorted bulk tissue. TCRbeta libraries were built with three rounds of nested PCR, modified from ARM-PCR. TCRdb processed the multiplex PCR reads anew with MiXCR; each CDR3 protein has one entry. The data contain approximately 110,000 distinct CDR3 sequences, roughly 77% of them seen just once; the ten biggest clones take up 37%. Sample: lung tumor tissue. The receptor set was obtained from a woman aged 60 to 75 with non-small cell lung cancer.

The V gene is TRBV13, the J gene TRBJ2-5; possibly TRBD1 for D (5 bases). The CDR3 is 14 amino acids. V shed 7 bases and J shed 3 bases, with 15 bases lying between them. Germline V gives CDR1 PRHDT, CDR2 FYEKMQ (reference sequence). The CDR3 region is CASNQQAEEETQYF. The CDR3 DNA is TGTGCCAGCAACCAACAGGCTGAGGAAGAGACCCAGTACTTC.

This clonotype turned up a few times. At one end, the junction sequence differs from germline, possibly due to a read error. The genes are TRBV5-4 and TRBJ2-3, with 13 bases aligning to TRBD2. The CDR3 length is 18 residues. CDR1 SGHNT and CDR2 YYREEE come from the germline V gene (reference sequence). DNA of the CDR3: TGTGCCGGCAGCGATCAAACCGGACTAGCGGGGGCCAGGGATACGCAGTATTTT. This sequence encodes CAGSDQTGLAGARDTQYF.

The sample holds a few counts of this clonotype. A much bigger clone sits one base away, suggesting this may be a read error. V usage is TRBV6-2 or TRBV6-3 and J usage is TRBJ1-5, with 11 bases that match TRBD1. The ends lost 4 bases at V and 6 bases at J; junction bases unmatched: 14. The CDR3 is 18 amino acids. CDR1 is MNHEY, CDR2 SVGEGT, per germline. The CDR3 DNA reads as TGTGCCAGCAGTTTTATGCCGGGACAGGGGGTGCGGGCTCAGCCCCAGCATTTT. Translation gives CASSFMPGQGVRAQPQHF.

This rearrangement joins TRBV11-3 to TRBJ2-5, with 12 bases aligning to TRBD2. This CDR3 region has 19 residues. In germline, CDR1 is SGHNT, CDR2 YENEEA. The CDR3 DNA sequence: TGTGTCAGTAGCCCATTCCCGGGACTAGCGGGCCTGTACCAAGAGACCCAGTACTTC. Protein sequence: CVSSPFPGLAGLYQETQYF.

The chain links TRBV6-5 to TRBJ2-2, with TRBD1 identical over 9 bases. Germline-derived CDR1 and CDR2 are MNHEY and SVGAGI. This CDR3 is 20 amino acids long. In DNA form, the CDR3 reads TGTAGCAGCTGTTACTCGAATGTGCTGGGACAGGGTGCGCTCGCCGGGGAGCTGTTTTTT. It translates to CSSCYSNVLGQGALAGELFF.

With regard to this clonotype: This may be a read error: a much more frequent sequence differs by one nucleotide. J is TRBJ2-3 and V is TRBV20-1, with D maybe TRBD2 (5 bases). CDR1 and CDR2 (germline): DFQATT, SNEGSKA (reference sequence). The CDR3 spans 13 residues. The CDR3 sequence is CNAKWESTDTQYF. CDR3 bases: TGCAATGCTAAGTGGGAGAGCACAGATACGCAGTATTTT.

Details on this clonotype: The junction departs from the called germline gene at one end, perhaps through a read error. CDR3 amino acids: CASNLDLGGGDTQYF. Written as DNA, the CDR3 is TGTGCCAGCAACTTAGATCTCGGCGGGGGGGATACGCAATATTTC. The V gene is TRBV11-2, the J gene TRBJ2-3; 9 nucleotides line up with TRBD2. This CDR3 region has 15 residues. Germline CDR1 and CDR2: SGHAT and FQNNGV. Drawing the rest from reference TRBV11-2 and TRBJ2-3, the complete variable domain is EAGVAQSPRYKIIEKRQSVAFWCNPISGHATLYWYQQILGQGPKLLIQFQNNGVVDDSQLPKDRFSAERLKGVDSTLKIQPAKLEDSAVYLCASNLDLGGGDTQYFGPGTRLTVL.

On this clonotype itself: Its ends do not fully match the called genes, so a read error is possible. V is TRBV20-1 and J is TRBJ1-6, with 7 bases lining up with TRBD1. This CDR3 region has 15 residues. Germline assignment: CDR1 DFQATT and CDR2 SNEGSKA (reference sequence). The DNA for the CDR3 is TGCAGTGCTAGAGATTCCAGACAGGGTGATTCACCCCTGCACTTT. Protein product: CSARDSRQGDSPLHF.

As to this clonotype: One end of the junction is discordant with germline, which a read error may explain. The genes are TRBV11-1 and TRBJ1-1; D not certain. The germline CDR1 and CDR2 sequences are SGHAT and FQDESV (reference sequence). The CDR3 is 15 residues long. The CDR3 nucleotides are TGTGCCAGCGGCTTGGAGAGACACTTGAACACTAAAGCTTTCTTT. The encoded protein is CASGLERHLNTKAFF.

Points on this clonotype: The junction shows a germline mismatch at one end, possibly a read error. The chain uses TRBV12-3 or TRBV12-4 and TRBJ2-3; no clear D gene. The CDR3 has 13 residues. CDR3 nucleotide sequence: TGTGCCAGCATGTTCCAGAACACAAATACGCAGTATTTT. Amino acid sequence: CASMFQNTNTQYF.

This clonotype was found a few times. The rearrangement uses TRBV20-1 and TRBJ2-4; TRBD1 is a possible D gene (6 bases). Germline-derived CDR1 and CDR2 are DFQATT and SNEGSKA (reference sequence). This CDR3 has 12 residues. The CDR3 region has the DNA TGCAATGCCAGAGAAGGGGGTAACATTCAGTACTTC. Encoded protein: CNAREGGNIQYF.

The V and J genes are TRBV4-3 and TRBJ2-3, with D unresolved. Trimming shortened V by 3 bases and J by 4 bases, and 11 bases separated the two germline ends. The CDR3 extends over 14 amino acids. Germline V gene lookup returns CDR1 LGHNA and CDR2 YSLEER. The CDR3 region is CASSHTIGPDTQYF. CDR3 DNA: TGCGCCAGCAGCCATACCATCGGACCAGATACGCAGTATTTT.

To note about this clonotype: A clone one base away is much larger, so this may be a read error. The genes are TRBV30 and TRBJ1-2; perhaps TRBD1 as D (6 bases). The CDR3 covers 15 residues. Trimming removed 4 bases from V and 3 bases from J, with 18 bases in between. Germline V CDR1 and CDR2: GTSNPN, SVGIG (reference sequence). In DNA, the CDR3 is TGTGCCTGGAATGTAAGGGGGGCGCAAGACTATGGCTACACCTTC. It encodes CAWNVRGAQDYGYTF.

This clonotype was seen just once. One end of the junction varies from germline; a read error may be responsible. The chain recombines TRBV20-1 with TRBJ2-2; D may match TRBD1 or TRBD2 (5 bases each). The CDR3 is 16 residues long. CDR1 is DFQATT and CDR2 is SNEGSKA in the germline V gene (reference sequence). CDR3 protein: CSIRDERGVHTGELFF. CDR3 sequence (DNA): TGCAGTATTAGAGATGAGAGAGGGGTGCACACCGGGGAGTTGTTTTTT.